These T cell receptor beta chains were read from a single sample in a study of blood T cell repertoires in COVID-19. Using immunoSEQ multiplex PCR, the repertoire was profiled, and TCRdb retains in-frame clones only, with some absent. Here the sample spans under 200,000 clones, roughly 80% being singletons. Sequenced input: peripheral blood. The receptors were gathered from a man aged 60 to 75 with acute or convalescent COVID-19. Each CDR3 is given with its conserved first and last residue. Fields, in order: V gene, D gene, J gene, clone size, CDR3 protein, CDR3 DNA. A D gene is named only where the DNA matches it firmly. Not every row has a clone size; where given, it reads once, few, many or a size class.

V gene: TRBV3-1/TRBV3-2
D gene: NA
J gene: TRBJ2-5
clone size: once
CDR3 protein: CASSQGQVRETQYF
CDR3 DNA: TGTGCCAGCAGCCAAGGACAGGTTCGAGAGACCCAGTACTTC

V gene: TRBV16
D gene: TRBD1
J gene: TRBJ2-7
clone size: NA
CDR3 protein: CASSQLGQNYEQYF
CDR3 DNA: TGTGCCAGCAGCCAGTTGGGACAGAACTACGAGCAGTACTTC

V gene: TRBV7-2
D gene: TRBD1
J gene: TRBJ1-3
clone size: NA
CDR3 protein: CASSQDRGLGNTIYF
CDR3 DNA: TGTGCCAGCAGTCAAGACAGGGGGCTAGGAAACACCATATATTTT

V gene: TRBV29-1
D gene: TRBD1
J gene: TRBJ1-5
clone size: NA
CDR3 protein: CSVIDRVGNQPQHF
CDR3 DNA: TGCAGCGTAATAGACAGGGTTGGTAATCAGCCCCAGCATTTT

V gene: TRBV5-4
D gene: TRBD1
J gene: TRBJ2-7
clone size: few
CDR3 protein: CASSFAGGALNEQYF
CDR3 DNA: TGTGCCAGCAGTTTCGCAGGGGGCGCTTTGAACGAGCAGTACTTC

V gene: TRBV14
D gene: NA
J gene: TRBJ2-1
clone size: NA
CDR3 protein: CASSQGARNEQFF
CDR3 DNA: TGTGCCAGCAGCCAAGGGGCCCGTAATGAGCAGTTCTTC

V gene: TRBV4-1
D gene: TRBD2
J gene: TRBJ2-5
clone size: NA
CDR3 protein: CASSQAGGQETQYF
CDR3 DNA: TGCGCCAGCAGCCAAGCGGGGGGGCAAGAGACCCAGTACTTC

V gene: TRBV19
D gene: TRBD1
J gene: TRBJ1-2
clone size: NA
CDR3 protein: CASTAQGASYGYTF
CDR3 DNA: TGTGCCAGTACCGCACAGGGGGCAAGCTATGGCTACACCTTC

V gene: TRBV28
D gene: NA
J gene: TRBJ2-5
clone size: NA
CDR3 protein: CASSLYRVRETQYF
CDR3 DNA: TGTGCCAGCAGTTTATACAGGGTCCGGGAGACCCAGTACTTC

V gene: TRBV2
D gene: NA
J gene: TRBJ2-5
clone size: NA
CDR3 protein: CASSELEGAETQYF
CDR3 DNA: TGTGCCAGCAGTGAATTGGAGGGGGCAGAGACCCAGTACTTC